The subject of this entry is one T cell receptor beta chain. This sample is drawn from a study of cytomegalovirus exposure and HLA in healthy donors. The germline V gene encodes CDR1 SEHNR and CDR2 FQNEAQ (reference sequence). This CDR3 is 14 amino acids long. V shed 5 bases and J shed 1 base, with 11 bases lying between them. With 60 Vbeta and 13 Jbeta primers, the PCR was carried out. Measured with immunoSEQ multiplex PCR; TCRdb has only the in-frame clones, and not every one. This sample has approximately 170,000 clones, with approximately 81% found just once. This chain connects TRBV7-9 to TRBJ1-1, with D tentatively TRBD1 (6 bases). The sample was PBMCs. The sequence came from a woman aged 45-65 years in good health and CMV-seronegative. The CDR3 sequence: CASSPLTGNTEAFF. CDR3 sequence (DNA): TGTGCCAGCAGCCCCCTGACAGGGAACACTGAAGCTTTCTTT.